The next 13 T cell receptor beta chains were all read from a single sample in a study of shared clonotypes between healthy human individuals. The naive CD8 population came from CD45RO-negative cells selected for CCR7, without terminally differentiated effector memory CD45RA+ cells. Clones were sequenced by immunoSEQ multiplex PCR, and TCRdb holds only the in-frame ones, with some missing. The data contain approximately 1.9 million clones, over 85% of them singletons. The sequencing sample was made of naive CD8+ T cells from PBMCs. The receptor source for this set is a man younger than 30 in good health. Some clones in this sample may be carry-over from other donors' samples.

CDR3 amino acids: CASSLGAPNEQYF. In nucleotides, the CDR3 is TGTGCCAGCAGTTTAGGGGCTCCGAACGAGCAGTACTTC. The rearrangement uses TRBV28 and TRBJ2-7; D is perhaps TRBD1 (5 bases). With 2 bases removed from V and 5 bases from J, the gap between germline ends came to 10 bases. Germline V CDR1 and CDR2: MDHEN, SYDVKM. CDR3 length equals 13 residues.

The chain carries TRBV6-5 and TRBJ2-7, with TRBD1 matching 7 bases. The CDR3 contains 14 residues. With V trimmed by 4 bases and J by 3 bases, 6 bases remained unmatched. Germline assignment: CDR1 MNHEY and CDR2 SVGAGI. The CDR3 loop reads CASSSGTEHYEQYF. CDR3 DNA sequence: TGTGCCAGCAGTTCCGGGACAGAGCACTACGAGCAGTACTTC.

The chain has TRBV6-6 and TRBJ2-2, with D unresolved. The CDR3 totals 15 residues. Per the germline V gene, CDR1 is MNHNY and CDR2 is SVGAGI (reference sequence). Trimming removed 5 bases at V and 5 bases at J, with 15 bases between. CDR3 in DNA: TGTGCCAGCAGTCCCCCGGGTCTACTAACCGGGGAGCTGTTTTTT. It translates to CASSPPGLLTGELFF.

CDR3 protein: CASSQPNRQGGTGELFF. The CDR3 DNA sequence: TGCGCCAGCAGCCAACCGAACCGACAGGGTGGCACCGGGGAGCTGTTTTTT. The rearrangement joins TRBV4-1 to TRBJ2-2; TRBD1 matches 7 bases. With 2 bases clipped from V and 4 bases from J, the junction kept 10 bases outside the gene matches. The CDR3 is 17 residues long. CDR1 MGHRA and CDR2 YSYEKL come from the germline V gene.

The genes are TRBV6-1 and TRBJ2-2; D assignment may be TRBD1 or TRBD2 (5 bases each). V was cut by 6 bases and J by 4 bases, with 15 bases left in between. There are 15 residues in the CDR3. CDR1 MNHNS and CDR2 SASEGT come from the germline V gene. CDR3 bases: TGTGCCAGCAGCCGGGGAAGGGGTGGCACCGGGGAGCTGTTTTTT. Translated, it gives CASSRGRGGTGELFF.

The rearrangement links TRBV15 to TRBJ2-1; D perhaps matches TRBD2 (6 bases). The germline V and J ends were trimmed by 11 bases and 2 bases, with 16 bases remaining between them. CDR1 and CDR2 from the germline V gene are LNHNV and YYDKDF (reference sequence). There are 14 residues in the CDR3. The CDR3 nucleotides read TGTGCCGCCCACGAGGGCGGGACCTACAATGAGCAGTTCTTC. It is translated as CAAHEGGTYNEQFF. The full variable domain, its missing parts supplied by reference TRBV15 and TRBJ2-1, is DAMVIQNPRYQVTQFGKPVTLSCSQTLNHNVMYWYQQKSSQAPKLLFHYYDKDFNNEADTPDNFQSRRPNTSFCFLDIRSPGLGDTAMYLCAAHEGGTYNEQFFGPGTRLTVL.

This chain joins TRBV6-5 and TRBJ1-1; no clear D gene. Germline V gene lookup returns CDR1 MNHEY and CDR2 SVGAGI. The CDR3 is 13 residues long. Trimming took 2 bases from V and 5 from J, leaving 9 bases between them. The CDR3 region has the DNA TGTGCCAGCAGTTACGGAAAACGGACTGAAGCTTTCTTT. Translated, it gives CASSYGKRTEAFF.

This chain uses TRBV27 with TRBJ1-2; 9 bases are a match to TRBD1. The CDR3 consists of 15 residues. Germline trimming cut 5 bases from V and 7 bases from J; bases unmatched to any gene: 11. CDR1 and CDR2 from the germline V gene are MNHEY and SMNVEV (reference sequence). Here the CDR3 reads CASSTQQGAGGGYTF. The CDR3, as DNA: TGTGCCAGCAGTACTCAACAGGGGGCGGGAGGTGGCTACACCTTC.

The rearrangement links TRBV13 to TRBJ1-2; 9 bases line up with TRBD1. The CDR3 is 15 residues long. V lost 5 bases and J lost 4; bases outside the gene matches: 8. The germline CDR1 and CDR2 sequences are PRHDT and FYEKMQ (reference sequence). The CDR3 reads CASSTITGGGYGYTF. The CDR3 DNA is TGTGCCAGCAGCACTATTACAGGGGGCGGCTATGGCTACACCTTC.

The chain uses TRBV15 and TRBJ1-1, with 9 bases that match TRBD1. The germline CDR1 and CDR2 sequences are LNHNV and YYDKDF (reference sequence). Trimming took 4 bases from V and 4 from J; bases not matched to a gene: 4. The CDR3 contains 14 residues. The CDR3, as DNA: TGTGCCACCAGCACTTTGACAGGGGGCACTGAAGCTTTCTTT. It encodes CATSTLTGGTEAFF. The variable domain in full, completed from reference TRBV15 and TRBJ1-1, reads DAMVIQNPRYQVTQFGKPVTLSCSQTLNHNVMYWYQQKSSQAPKLLFHYYDKDFNNEADTPDNFQSRRPNTSFCFLDIRSPGLGDTAMYLCATSTLTGGTEAFFGQGTRLTVV.

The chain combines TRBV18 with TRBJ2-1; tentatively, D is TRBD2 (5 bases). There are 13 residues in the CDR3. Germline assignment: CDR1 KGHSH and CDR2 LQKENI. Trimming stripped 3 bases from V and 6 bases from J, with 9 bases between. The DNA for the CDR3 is TGTGCCAGCTCACCCACGGGGTCCAATGAGCAGTTCTTC. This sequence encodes CASSPTGSNEQFF.

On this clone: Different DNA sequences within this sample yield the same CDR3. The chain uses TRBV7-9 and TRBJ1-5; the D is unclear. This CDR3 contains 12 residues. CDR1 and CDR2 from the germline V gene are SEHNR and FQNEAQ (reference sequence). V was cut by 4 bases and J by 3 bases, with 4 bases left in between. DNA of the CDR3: TGTGCCAGCAGCTCATACAATCAGCCCCAGCATTTT. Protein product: CASSSYNQPQHF.

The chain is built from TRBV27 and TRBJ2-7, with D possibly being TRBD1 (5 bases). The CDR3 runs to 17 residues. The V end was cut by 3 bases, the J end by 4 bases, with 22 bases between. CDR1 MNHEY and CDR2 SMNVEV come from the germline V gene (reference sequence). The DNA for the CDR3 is TGTGCCAGCAGTTTTGTTGGGGCAGGATACTTCGGGTACGAGCAGTACTTC. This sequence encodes CASSFVGAGYFGYEQYF.